The sequence of this T cell receptor (beta chain) was determined in a study of blood T cells in healthy people across ages. Primers used in a second PCR of about 7 to 11 cycles were a sample-barcoded 5' primer and a J-beta primer mix. TCRdb re-derived calls from the 5' RACE reads in MiXCR, one entry per CDR3 protein. The sample holds 550,000 to 600,000 distinct CDR3 sequences; 45% to 55% are singletons and the top ten take approximately 25%. The specimen was blood. This clonotype originated in a man aged 80 or over in good health.

The CDR3 sequence: CSTRDRETQYF. DNA of the CDR3: TGCAGCACAAGGGATCGAGAGACCCAGTACTTC. V gene TRBV29-1 combines with J gene TRBJ2-7; D is uncertain. The J call may be in error: the DNA end matches TRBJ2-5 better. From germline, CDR1 is SQVTM and CDR2 ANQGSEA. CDR3 length: 11 residues.